This T cell receptor (beta chain) appears in the sequencing data of a study of control samples from healthy donors and cancer patients (dated by TCRdb to 2018 to 2021). The library relied on the immunoSEQ multiplex PCR assay. Not all clones reach the TCRdb copy of this immuneACCESS table, which keeps in-frame sequences only. Checked studies attribute under half of the gap to unresolved V genes and leave the rest unexplained. The sample data list about 80,000 clones, and roughly 89% of these were observed just once. The ten largest account for 7.6% of the sample. To note about this clone: The antigen it binds to is not known. Base quality data are lacking; no much larger clone is found one base away.

The junction shows trimming of 5 bases on V and 2 bases on J, plus 12 bases between the germline ends. Based on the germline V gene (reference sequence), the CDR1 and CDR2 sequences are MNHEY and SMNVEV. The CDR3, cysteine through phenylalanine, is 14 amino acids long. Of the read, only the CDR3 DNA is kept; its 42 bases are in frame from base 1. The chain employs TRBV27 and TRBJ1-1; 5 matching bases give a weak D call of TRBD1. The receptor's source is a woman aged 55-70 years in good health. The specimen was blood. In nucleotide form, the sequence is TGTGCCAGCAGTCGGGGGGTGCTAAACACTGAAGCTTTCTTT. Translated, it gives CASSRGVLNTEAFF.